One sample yielded the 18 T cell receptor beta chains listed below, sequenced in a study of T cells after yellow fever vaccination (dated by TCRdb to 2018 to 2020). The treatment or condition label on this specimen signifies: live attenuated yellow fever vaccine strain. Library prep was done by 5' RACE. Sequenced using an Illumina HiSeq 2500. In-frame beta chains were kept once TCRdb had trimmed the public reads at Q25 with fastp and called clones with MiXCR. Records with the same CDR3 protein are collapsed into one entry carrying the most frequent genes and DNA. For this sample the table gives about 220,000 distinct CDR3 sequences, of which around 6.7% were detected only once. Together, the top ten hold approximately 1% of the sample. Here the sequenced sample was CD4+ T cells sorted from PBMCs, taken on the day of the yellow fever booster vaccination. These receptors all come from a man aged 25 to 45 who received the YFV17D yellow fever vaccine.

This clonotype has a count of ten or more. The chain employs TRBV20-1 and TRBJ1-5, with a weak D call TRBD1 (5 bases). Trimming left V 5 bases short and J 2 bases short, with 16 bases between. Germline CDR1 and CDR2: DFQATT and SNEGSKA (reference sequence). This CDR3 comprises 15 residues. Here the CDR3 reads CSAVWGRGGNQPQHF. CDR3 coding DNA: TGCAGTGCTGTGTGGGGAAGGGGAGGCAATCAGCCCCAGCATTTT.

This clonotype was counted between two and nine times. This chain joins TRBV20-1 and TRBJ2-7; D is possibly TRBD2 (6 bases). Germline CDR1 and CDR2: DFQATT and SNEGSKA (reference sequence). There are 13 residues in the CDR3. The germline V and J ends were trimmed by 6 bases and 9 bases, with 21 bases remaining between them. The CDR3 DNA reads as TGCAGTGCCCGACTGCCCGGGAGTGTCGGGCAGTACTTC. Translation gives CSARLPGSVGQYF.

This clonotype has a handful of counts. The chain employs TRBV5-1 and TRBJ2-4, with 7 bases matching TRBD2. The J segment lost 8 bases and the V segment lost 4 bases, leaving 0 bases of the junction unmatched. CDR3 length equals 11 residues. Germline CDR1 and CDR2: SGHRS and YFSETQ. CDR3 sequence: CASSGRDIQYF. The CDR3 nucleotides are TGCGCCAGCAGCGGGAGGGACATTCAGTACTTC.

This clonotype was counted many times. The rearrangement links TRBV11-2 to TRBJ2-2; TRBD2 agrees at 15 bases. CDR3 length equals 18 residues. In germline, CDR1 is SGHAT, CDR2 FQNNGV. V lost 5 bases and J lost 7; bases outside the gene matches: 11. CDR3 DNA: TGTGCCAGCAGCCGCGGGACTAGCGGGAGGAGGGTAGGCGGGGAGCTGTTTTTT. As protein: CASSRGTSGRRVGGELFF.

The chain links TRBV20-1 to TRBJ2-5, with 7 bases that match TRBD2. This CDR3 is 11 amino acids long. Germline CDR1 is DFQATT and CDR2 is SNEGSKA (reference sequence). CDR3 DNA sequence: TGCAGCGGGAGGTCCTGGGAGACCCAGTACTTC. Residues: CSGRSWETQYF.

This clonotype was picked up many times. The chain recombines TRBV12-3 or TRBV12-4 with TRBJ2-2; D may match TRBD1 or TRBD2 (6 bases each). This CDR3 spans 16 amino acids. Trimming pared 6 bases from V and 0 bases from J, leaving 14 bases between. The CDR3 region is CASRRGALTNTGELFF. CDR3 nucleotide sequence: TGTGCCAGCAGGAGGGGGGCGTTAACGAACACCGGGGAGCTGTTTTTT.

Many counts were recorded for this clonotype. The J gene is TRBJ2-1, the V gene TRBV18; 8 bases map to TRBD2. Trimming cost V 8 bases and J 7 bases; bases outside gene matches: 13. The CDR3 extends over 15 amino acids. Germline loops: CDR1 KGHSH, CDR2 LQKENI. CDR3 coding DNA: TGTGCCAGCGCGCCCGGTGGCGGGAGGCTTAATGAGCAGTTCTTC. It yields the protein CASAPGGGRLNEQFF.

This clonotype was detected ten times or more. J is TRBJ2-3 and V is TRBV7-2; 8 bases match TRBD2. This CDR3 comprises 15 residues. J was trimmed by 5 bases and V by 2 bases; bases with no gene match: 6. Germline V gene data show CDR1 as SGHTA and CDR2 as FQGNSA. This CDR3 reads CASSLSGSWGDTQYF. The CDR3 DNA reads as TGTGCCAGCAGCTTAAGCGGGAGTTGGGGAGATACGCAGTATTTT.

The chain is built from TRBV7-2 and TRBJ1-1; 8 nucleotides agree with TRBD1. Trimming cost V 5 bases and J 1 base; bases outside gene matches: 6. The CDR3 is made up of 15 amino acids. Germline CDR1 reads SGHTA; CDR2 reads FQGNSA. Here the CDR3 reads CASSHGTGGNTEAFF. DNA for the CDR3: TGTGCCAGCAGCCACGGGACAGGCGGGAACACTGAAGCTTTCTTT.

This clonotype was counted only a few times. The chain has TRBV20-1 and TRBJ1-4; 10 bases align to TRBD1. The V and J ends lost 6 bases and 13 bases, in that order; junction bases with no gene match: 11. CDR3 size: 13 residues. Per the germline V gene, CDR1 is DFQATT and CDR2 is SNEGSKA (reference sequence). The CDR3 sequence is CSANPGTGDRLFF. DNA of the CDR3: TGCAGTGCCAACCCGGGGACAGGGGATCGACTGTTTTTT.

This clonotype was detected many times. The V gene is TRBV11-2, the J gene TRBJ2-5; TRBD2 agrees at 7 bases. Germline trimming cut 5 bases from V and 5 bases from J; bases unmatched to any gene: 5. Germline V CDR1 and CDR2: SGHAT, FQNNGV. CDR3 length: 13 residues. CDR3 sequence: CASSRGSGETQYF. The CDR3 coding sequence is TGTGCCAGCAGCCGCGGGAGTGGCGAGACCCAGTACTTC.

The chain uses TRBV5-1 and TRBJ2-7; 8 nucleotides agree with TRBD2. The CDR3 runs 13 residues. Losses at the gene ends were 5 bases for V and 3 bases for J; bases not matched to a gene: 4. Germline CDR1 is SGHRS and CDR2 is YFSETQ. CDR3 sequence (DNA): TGCGCCAGCAGGCGGGAGGCCGGCTACGAGCAGTACTTC. Translation: CASRREAGYEQYF.

This clonotype was seen ten or more times. The chain carries TRBV6-5 and TRBJ1-5; TRBD1 aligns across 9 bases. Trimming removed 0 bases from V and 10 bases from J; junction bases left unmatched: 1. This CDR3 has 13 residues. The germline gives CDR1 MNHEY, CDR2 SVGAGI. CDR3 in DNA: TGTGCCAGCAGTTACTCGGGACAGGGCCCCCAGCATTTT. This sequence encodes CASSYSGQGPQHF.

The chain couples TRBV7-2 to TRBJ2-3; 9 nucleotides agree with TRBD2. CDR1 is SGHTA and CDR2 is FQGNSA in the germline V gene. V trimming: 5 bases; J trimming: 1 base; junction bases outside the gene matches: 4. The CDR3 spans 15 residues. As DNA, the CDR3 is TGTGCCAGCAGCCCTCTAGCGGGACGCACAGATACGCAGTATTTT. This gives the protein CASSPLAGRTDTQYF.

This clonotype was observed at least ten times. J is TRBJ2-7 and V is TRBV5-5; no clear D gene. The CDR3 length is 14 residues. The V and J ends lost 1 base and 0 bases respectively, with 8 bases between them. Germline CDR1 is SGHKS and CDR2 is YYEKEE (reference sequence). The CDR3 loop is CASSLSGGSYEQYF. The DNA for the CDR3 is TGTGCCAGCAGCTTGTCGGGCGGCTCCTACGAGCAGTACTTC.

Regarding this clonotype: One junction end disagrees with the germline gene, perhaps due to a read error. The chain employs TRBV7-2 and TRBJ1-6; D remains ambiguous. CDR3 length equals 13 residues. Looked up from germline, CDR1 is SGHTA and CDR2 is FQGNSA. The CDR3 coding sequence is TGTGCCAGCCGCTTTATTGGCGAGTCACCCCTCCACTTT. It translates to CASRFIGESPLHF.

In this sample, this clonotype turned up a few times. A much larger clone lies a single base off, so this may be a read error. The chain couples TRBV7-6 to TRBJ2-7; D may be TRBD1 (5 bases). V was shortened by 5 bases and J by 3 bases, with 8 bases between the two germline ends. This CDR3 is 12 amino acids long. From germline, CDR1 is SGHVS and CDR2 FNYEAQ. This CDR3 reads CASSQTDYEQYF. The CDR3 DNA is TGTGCCAGCAGCCAGACAGACTACGAGCAGTACTTC.

This clonotype was seen ten or more times. The chain has TRBV20-1 and TRBJ1-1; D not certain. Germline CDR1 is DFQATT and CDR2 is SNEGSKA (reference sequence). The length of the CDR3 is 14 residues. Trimming removed 2 bases from V and 0 bases from J, with 10 bases in between. The chain's CDR3 is CSARRAGLNTEAFF. The CDR3 DNA sequence: TGCAGTGCTAGAAGGGCAGGACTGAACACTGAAGCTTTCTTT.